Sequencing of this T cell receptor (beta chain) was carried out in a study of beta chain features in type 1 diabetes. Study-level points and caveats: Shortening of TCRB CDR3s, moderate but significant, appeared in all four CD4+ subsets of Type 1 diabetes patients.

Trimming pared 6 bases from V and 0 bases from J, leaving 11 bases between. This CDR3 spans 14 amino acids. The germline CDR1 and CDR2 sequences are KGHSH and LQKENI. The sample holds a few counts of this clone. Its antigen is unidentified. All of the isolated RNA was reverse transcribed, so expressed TCRB transcripts were sequenced. This table comes from immunoSEQ multiplex PCR, and its TCRdb copy is limited to in-frame clones, with some not included. The data hold about 640,000 clones, with roughly an eighth observed a single time. The sequenced sample was naive CD4+ T cells from blood. This chain connects TRBV18 to TRBJ1-1; no reliable D call. The clonotype comes from a man in his thirties or forties with type 1 diabetes. The CDR3 DNA reads TGTGCCAGCTCTCCTTTGGATTTGAACACTGAAGCTTTCTTT. Translated, it gives CASSPLDLNTEAFF.